Listed below are T cell receptor beta chains from one sample, sequenced in a study of identical twins. MiXCR was run by TCRdb on the 5' RACE reads, yielding one entry per CDR3 protein. The data hold about 890,000 distinct CDR3 sequences, with around an eighth observed a single time. Separately, the same data were catalogued under a study of yellow fever vaccine responses in identical twins.

The sequencing input was PBMCs. These receptors all come from a young woman in good health. Both conserved end residues are part of each CDR3. Fields, in order: V gene, D gene, clone size, J gene, CDR3 protein, CDR3 DNA. The D gene is left open where the match is weak. Clone size, where shown, is once, few, many, or a class for clones that have expanded.

V: TRBV12-3/TRBV12-4; D: TRBD2; size: few; J: TRBJ2-1; CDR3: CASSPDSGGASEQFF; DNA: TGTGCCAGCAGCCCGGATAGCGGGGGGGCCTCTGAGCAGTTCTTC
V: TRBV11-2; D: TRBD2; size: -; J: TRBJ2-1; CDR3: CASSQGSGFPLGLAGPPEQFF; DNA: TGTGCCAGCAGCCAGGGTTCGGGGTTCCCCCTCGGACTAGCGGGACCCCCTGAGCAGTTCTTC
V: TRBV7-2; D: -; size: many; J: TRBJ1-5; CDR3: CASSFMKGGWSQPQHF; DNA: TGTGCCAGCAGCTTCATGAAAGGGGGTTGGAGTCAGCCCCAGCATTTT
V: TRBV20-1; D: -; size: -; J: TRBJ2-1; CDR3: CSASFGLISSYNEQFF; DNA: TGCAGTGCCTCCTTTGGCTTAATCAGCTCCTACAATGAGCAGTTCTTC
V: TRBV20-1; D: -; size: -; J: TRBJ2-1; CDR3: CSARGQDTGEYNEQFF; DNA: TGCAGTGCTAGAGGCCAGGACACGGGCGAGTACAATGAGCAGTTCTTC
V: TRBV5-6; D: TRBD2; size: -; J: TRBJ2-3; CDR3: CASDPSGRREDTQYF; DNA: TGTGCCAGCGACCCTAGCGGGAGACGAGAAGATACGCAGTATTTT
V: TRBV5-1; D: -; size: few; J: TRBJ1-5; CDR3: CASSLCFLRPGRNQPQHF; DNA: TGCGCCAGCAGCTTGTGTTTCTTACGGCCGGGGAGGAATCAGCCCCAGCATTTT
V: TRBV27; D: -; size: -; J: TRBJ1-4; CDR3: CASRNVDAGEKLFF; DNA: TGTGCCAGCCGCAATGTTGACGCTGGCGAAAAACTGTTTTTT
V: TRBV29-1; D: -; size: -; J: TRBJ1-1; CDR3: CSVEGGVRTEAFF; DNA: TGCAGCGTTGAAGGGGGTGTTAGGACTGAAGCTTTCTTT
V: TRBV5-4; D: -; size: -; J: TRBJ1-5; CDR3: CASSTQPSNQPQHF; DNA: TGTGCCAGCAGTACTCAGCCGTCAAATCAGCCCCAGCATTTT
V: TRBV12-3/TRBV12-4; D: -; size: few; J: TRBJ1-2; CDR3: CASSLGLQNYGYTF; DNA: TGTGCCAGCAGTTTAGGGCTGCAGAACTATGGCTACACCTTC
V: TRBV12-3/TRBV12-4; D: -; size: -; J: TRBJ2-3; CDR3: CASSFPRGVVPDTQYF; DNA: TGTGCCAGCAGTTTTCCGCGAGGGGTTGTCCCAGATACGCAGTATTTT
V: TRBV2; D: -; size: -; J: TRBJ2-1; CDR3: CASSGGTHEQFF; DNA: TGTGCCAGCAGTGGAGGGACGCATGAGCAGTTCTTC
V: TRBV7-3; D: TRBD2; size: few; J: TRBJ2-7; CDR3: CASSSGLAGDSSYEQYF; DNA: TGTGCCAGCAGCTCCGGACTAGCGGGAGACTCCTCCTACGAGCAGTACTTC
V: TRBV15; D: TRBD2; size: -; J: TRBJ2-7; CDR3: CATSHLTSGFTYEQYF; DNA: TGTGCCACCAGCCACCTTACTAGCGGGTTTACCTACGAGCAGTACTTC
V: TRBV5-1; D: -; size: -; J: TRBJ1-5; CDR3: CASSSGLGQPQHF; DNA: TGCGCCAGCAGCTCGGGGCTTGGTCAGCCCCAGCATTTT
V: TRBV12-3/TRBV12-4; D: -; size: many; J: TRBJ1-2; CDR3: CASSLSYGYTF; DNA: TGTGCCAGCAGTTTATCTTATGGCTACACCTTC
V: TRBV12-3/TRBV12-4; D: -; size: -; J: TRBJ1-2; CDR3: CASSSIANYGYTF; DNA: TGTGCCAGCAGTTCGATAGCAAACTATGGCTACACCTTC
V: TRBV29-1; D: -; size: few; J: TRBJ2-2; CDR3: CSVRKGGVTGELFF; DNA: TGCAGCGTGAGGAAGGGTGGAGTTACCGGGGAGCTGTTTTTT
V: TRBV15; D: -; size: -; J: TRBJ2-7; CDR3: CATSIEASEQYF; DNA: TGTGCCACCAGCATCGAGGCTTCTGAGCAGTACTTC
V: TRBV28; D: -; size: -; J: TRBJ1-5; CDR3: CASSVTGFQPQHF; DNA: TGTGCCAGCAGTGTCACAGGGTTTCAGCCCCAGCATTTT
V: TRBV15; D: -; size: -; J: TRBJ2-3; CDR3: CATSPRGGPGIDTQYF; DNA: TGTGCCACCAGCCCCCGAGGGGGTCCGGGAATAGATACGCAGTATTTT
V: TRBV7-8; D: TRBD2; size: many; J: TRBJ2-1; CDR3: CASILTSGGAFDEQFF; DNA: TGTGCCAGCATCTTGACTAGCGGGGGGGCCTTTGATGAGCAGTTCTTC
V: TRBV12-3/TRBV12-4; D: -; size: -; J: TRBJ2-5; CDR3: CASRKQDSQETQYF; DNA: TGTGCCAGCAGGAAGCAGGACAGCCAAGAGACCCAGTACTTC
V: TRBV14; D: -; size: -; J: TRBJ2-1; CDR3: CASSQHSSRGDEQFF; DNA: TGTGCCAGCAGCCAACATAGTAGCAGGGGGGATGAGCAGTTCTTC
V: TRBV6-2/TRBV6-3; D: TRBD2; size: -; J: TRBJ2-5; CDR3: CASSDGLAGAVETQYF; DNA: TGTGCCAGCAGCGACGGACTAGCGGGAGCTGTGGAGACCCAGTACTTC
V: TRBV29-1; D: TRBD1; size: few; J: TRBJ2-3; CDR3: CSVETGITDTQYF; DNA: TGCAGCGTGGAGACAGGGATCACAGATACGCAGTATTTT
V: TRBV5-1; D: TRBD1; size: -; J: TRBJ2-2; CDR3: CASSSRDRGRNTGELFF; DNA: TGCGCCAGCAGTTCCCGGGACAGGGGCCGGAACACCGGGGAGCTGTTTTTT
V: TRBV6-5; D: -; size: many; J: TRBJ1-5; CDR3: CASSYPGQPQHF; DNA: TGTGCCAGCAGTTACCCAGGTCAGCCCCAGCATTTT
V: TRBV7-2; D: -; size: few; J: TRBJ1-1; CDR3: CASSNLGLNTEAFF; DNA: TGTGCCAGCAGCAACCTGGGCTTGAACACTGAAGCTTTCTTT
V: TRBV11-2; D: -; size: few; J: TRBJ2-5; CDR3: CASSLVIGGIQETQYF; DNA: TGTGCCAGCAGCTTAGTTATAGGAGGGATCCAAGAGACCCAGTACTTC
V: TRBV7-9; D: -; size: -; J: TRBJ2-7; CDR3: CASSAKAYEQYF; DNA: TGTGCCAGCAGCGCCAAGGCCTACGAGCAGTACTTC
V: TRBV20-1; D: -; size: -; J: TRBJ2-7; CDR3: CSARVHYEQYF; DNA: TGCAGTGCTAGAGTGCACTACGAGCAGTACTTC
V: TRBV6-1; D: -; size: few; J: TRBJ2-3; CDR3: CASSEVVADTQYF; DNA: TGTGCCAGCAGTGAAGTAGTGGCAGATACGCAGTATTTT
V: TRBV11-2; D: -; size: once; J: TRBJ2-1; CDR3: CASTPPGTFYNEQFF; DNA: TGTGCCAGCACCCCCCCCGGGACATTCTACAATGAGCAGTTCTTC